This is a list of T cell receptor beta chains from one sample in a study of post-analysis software for immune sequencing data. Using its own MiXCR run on the PCR reads, TCRdb lists one record per CDR3 protein. The data hold a few hundred thousand distinct CDR3 sequences, with roughly 38% observed a single time. The sequencing sample was made of blood. All receptors come from a girl aged 5-17 years with multiple sclerosis. The CDR3 runs from the conserved cysteine through the conserved F or W. Not every row has a clone size; where given, it reads once, few, many or a size class.

once | TRBV12-3/TRBV12-4 | CTSSADTPYGYTF
. | TRBV6-5 | CASQGYAKNIQYF
few | TRBV15 | CATSRGRAVGSSYNSPLHF
once | TRBV27 | CASSYKSGAYGYTF
. | TRBV7-2 | CANSFTSGTGGTDTQYF
few | TRBV2 | CASSETPGGLTYEQYF
. | TRBV12-3/TRBV12-4 | CASSSENTEAFF
few | TRBV20-1 | CSARDIRDSTYEQYF
. | TRBV5-1 | CASSLGGGWDTEAFF
few | TRBV5-1 | CASSLIYQGIPGANVLTF
. | TRBV5-1 | CASSAGTGVTGELFF
few | TRBV15 | CATSRDRGNQPQHF
. | TRBV6-5 | CASNGHTGTGGQQYF
few | TRBV28 | CASSLTGDVYEQYF
. | TRBV10-3 | CAIRGGGQGPNEQYF
. | TRBV5-1 | CASSLFVANNEQFF
. | TRBV10-2 | CASSESRALRYGYTF
. | TRBV6-1 | CASSDLQGFGSNGCTF
. | TRBV3-1 | CASSRQGKGELSF
. | TRBV5-1 | CASSRTLDFEQYF
few | TRBV20-1 | CSARGRRDWRDNTEAFF
. | TRBV11-1 | CASSRSRGKGYEQYF